This T cell receptor (beta chain) was recovered during a study of T cell repertoires in ileal Crohn's disease (dated by TCRdb to the late 2010s). Regarding the study in general: Median disease duration was around eight years, and around 35% of patients were identified as active smokers at the time of surgery. Every patient underwent surgery because of a complication, which was stricturing disease in roughly 60% and penetrating disease in about 40%. Roughly half of the patients were given postoperative therapy, with some 17 on anti-TNF agents and 11 to 12 on thiopurines. TCR repertoire analysis was performed in around 60 Crohn's disease patients drawn from a prospective multicentre cohort. The study was conducted in parallel with a multicentre cohort that was designed to identify predictors of early endoscopic recurrence following ileocolonic resection. A Rutgeerts score above i0 was used to define endoscopic postoperative recurrence. A total of roughly 170 mucosal samples from approximately 60 patients were sequenced, collected from several sites on the surgical specimen and at postoperative endoscopy.

The paper's findings and limits, for the study overall: Patients who were active smokers at surgery had a significantly higher proportion of clonal expansions than non-smokers (about 25% vs 18%, p=0.02). Mucosal CD4 and CD8 T cells were sorted and sequenced only in a subgroup of patients, whose size was not stated. Endoscopic recurrence was found to be associated with higher high-frequency clone percentages at surgery, and recurrence was observed in all patients with clonality above 26.8% (18/57). Compared with CD4 T cells, sorted CD8 T cells held more high-frequency clones, which suggests that the mucosal expansions were mostly CD8.

To be eligible, patients had to be adults with ileal or ileocolonic Crohn's disease and an indication for ileocolonic resection. Whole ileal mucosal biopsies were stored frozen at -80°C before DNA extraction. Genomic DNA was isolated from frozen whole biopsies using a TRizol-based method, and the DNA was quantified with a NanoDrop 2000 spectrophotometer. As concerns this clone: There is no known antigen for this receptor. Per-base qualities were not stored, and no clone one base away is much larger. Other DNA sequences within the sample encode an identical CDR3.

For CDR1 and CDR2, the germline V gene (reference sequence) lists LNHDA and SQIVND. The CDR3 spans 15 residues, from the cysteine through the phenylalanine. Only the CDR3 DNA is retained, 45 bases long and in frame from the first base. V is cut by 6 bases and J by 7 bases, and the space between the germline ends is 22 bases. For commercial TCRB immunosequencing, around 500 nanograms of biopsy DNA were submitted for each sample. A two-step, amplification bias-controlled multiplex PCR was used by Adaptive Biotechnology to amplify CDR3 regions from genomic DNA. In the first PCR, primers covered every V and J gene segment, and in the second PCR, barcodes and Illumina adapters were added. An Illumina instrument was used to sequence the CDR3 libraries. Per the original workflow: Analysis combined the vendor-provided pipelines with custom analysis of raw data in R/Bioconductor under R version 3.3.0. Clonality, which ranges from 0 to 1, was calculated as the inverse of the normalised Shannon entropy across all productive clones. High-frequency clones were defined as the share of the repertoire taken up by the top 100 clones, keeping only clones that passed a 95% confidence test. Repertoire diversity was measured with the Simpson index, and overlap between samples was measured with the Morisita-Horn index. In TCRdb, the immuneACCESS table is reduced to in-frame sequences with V and J assigned. These tables do not hold every clone; where another copy was compared, an unresolved V gene accounts for under half, and the others remain unexplained. Clone size and the V and J calls come from that table; the DNA yielded D and trimming. Present in this sample are around 4,500 clones, 70% to 80% of which were seen just once. The biggest ten clones account for roughly 15% of the sample.

The TCR sequence derives from an adult with Crohn's disease. The material sequenced was ileal tissue. The rearrangement combines TRBV19 with TRBJ2-7, and perhaps TRBD2 as D gene, on 7 matching bases. The nucleotide sequence is TGTGCCAGTAGGACGCTCGGCGGGGGCTTATGGGAGCAGTACTTC. Its protein product is CASRTLGGGLWEQYF.